This entry concerns a single T cell receptor beta chain. Its antigen is as yet unknown. The germline CDR1 and CDR2 sequences are SGHTA and FQGNSA. Trimming cost V 5 bases and J 5 bases, with 9 bases left between them. The CDR3 has 12 amino acids. Averaging roughly 120 mL, one heparinised blood draw came from each individual donor. CD45RO/CCR7/CD25/CD127/CD95/CD27 staining was used to isolate CD4+ naive, central memory, regulatory and stem cell-like memory cells by sorting. The data were obtained in a study of beta chain features in type 1 diabetes. Background on the study: Age, gender and cell yields were similar between patients and healthy donors. Overall study findings and caveats: Moderate yet significant TCRB CDR3 shortening was seen in Type 1 diabetes patients in all four CD4+ subsets.

Investigators reverse transcribed all isolated RNA, so they sequenced expressed TCRB transcripts. The assay was immunoSEQ multiplex PCR, and TCRdb's table has in-frame clones only and misses some. The data contain about 120,000 clones, 16% of them singletons. This chain links TRBV7-2 with TRBJ2-5; D unclear. The source is a man aged 30 to 45 with type 1 diabetes. Input material: central memory CD4+ T cells from blood. CDR3 bases: TGTGCCAGCAGCCTTAACGTCGAGACCCAGTACTTC. Residues: CASSLNVETQYF.